This entry lists 19 T cell receptor beta chains sequenced from one sample in a study of regulatory T cells in long-lasting Graves disease. Through Arm-PCR of CDR3 regions and iRepertoire HTBI primers, TCR beta libraries were built. TCRdb recomputed calls from the multiplex PCR reads with MiXCR, one row per CDR3 protein. The repertoire holds just over 600,000 distinct CDR3 sequences, with 15% to 20% as singletons. The sample's time point: newly diagnosed GD, antithyroid drugs for less than 3 months. PBMC-extracted RNA yielded the TCR library. These data also featured in a second study, about T cells in Graves' hyperthyroidism and ophthalmopathy.

This material consisted of peripheral blood mononuclear cells (PBMCs), taken at new diagnosis, from a patient treated with antithyroid drugs. These receptors were obtained from a woman aged 25 to 39 with Graves disease.

This clonotype has ten or more counts. The chain couples TRBV11-2 to TRBJ2-7; possible D gene TRBD1, 5 bases. This CDR3 is 16 amino acids long. The germline V and J ends were trimmed by 1 base and 5 bases, with 18 bases remaining between them. Germline V lookup: CDR1 SGHAT, CDR2 FQNNGV. The CDR3 nucleotides read TGTGCCAGCAGCTTAGTGGTATTAGGGATGGGGCACGAGCAGTACTTC. This translates into CASSLVVLGMGHEQYF.

The chain joins TRBV28 to TRBJ1-2; no clear D gene. V dropped 2 bases and J dropped 8 bases, with 12 bases sitting between them. This CDR3 contains 13 residues. Germline-derived CDR1 and CDR2 are MDHEN and SYDVKM. CDR3 protein: CASSLGTNDGYTF. CDR3 nucleotide sequence: TGTGCCAGCAGTTTAGGAACGAACGACGGCTACACCTTC.

V usage is TRBV27 and J usage is TRBJ2-1; 9 nucleotides match TRBD2. The CDR3 has 12 amino acids. Germline CDR1 MNHEY, CDR2 SMNVEV (reference sequence). The ends lost 3 bases at V and 12 bases at J; junction bases unmatched: 3. CDR3 amino acids: CASSLAGGAQFF. In DNA form, the CDR3 reads TGTGCCAGCAGTTTGGCGGGAGGGGCGCAGTTCTTC.

This clonotype was recorded many times. V gene TRBV7-9 combines with J gene TRBJ2-4; D is perhaps TRBD1 (6 bases). The CDR3 runs to 15 residues. Germline-derived CDR1 and CDR2 are SEHNR and FQNEAQ (reference sequence). V was trimmed by 1 base and J by 9 bases, leaving 16 bases between them. As DNA, the CDR3 is TGTGCCAGCAGCTTAGGGTACAGGGTGGAAGGCATTCAGTACTTC. Its protein product is CASSLGYRVEGIQYF.

This clonotype has ten or more counts. This chain joins TRBV28 and TRBJ1-4; D ambiguous. Per the germline V gene, CDR1 is MDHEN and CDR2 is SYDVKM. The CDR3 has 16 amino acids. The V gene lost 5 bases and the J gene lost 0 bases, with 13 bases spanning the gap. CDR3 sequence (DNA): TGTGCCAGCAGTCTCATCCCCCAAGCAACTAATGAAAAACTGTTTTTT. It is translated as CASSLIPQATNEKLFF.

This clonotype has only a few counts. This may come from a read error, since a much larger clone is one base off. This chain uses TRBV28 with TRBJ1-1; D possibly corresponds to TRBD1 (5 bases). Trimming removed 7 bases at V and 1 base at J, with 13 bases between. This CDR3 comprises 14 residues. Germline V CDR1 and CDR2: MDHEN, SYDVKM. CDR3 nucleotide sequence: TGTGCCAGCACCGACCGGGGGGGGAACACTGAAGCTTTCTTT. Amino acid sequence: CASTDRGGNTEAFF.

This clonotype was detected a few times. The chain employs TRBV11-2 and TRBJ2-7; TRBD2 matches 7 bases. CDR3 length: 14 residues. V trimming: 3 bases; J trimming: 3 bases; junction bases outside the gene matches: 5. CDR1 is SGHAT and CDR2 is FQNNGV in the germline V gene. CDR3 in DNA: TGTGCCAGCAGCTTTGGCGGGAGCCACTACGAGCAGTACTTC. Protein product: CASSFGGSHYEQYF.

This clonotype was detected a few times. This chain connects TRBV3-1 to TRBJ2-2, with D unclear. V shed 5 bases and J shed 0 bases, with 10 bases lying between them. Germline CDR1 reads LGHDT; CDR2 reads YNNKEL (reference sequence). This CDR3 is built from 15 residues. The DNA for the CDR3 is TGTGCCAGCAGCACGATATTTTCGAACACCGGGGAGCTGTTTTTT. Its translation: CASSTIFSNTGELFF.

This clonotype was detected ten times or more. The chain couples TRBV6-1 to TRBJ2-1; 9 nucleotides match TRBD1. V was pared by 6 bases and J by 6 bases, with 18 bases of the junction left unmatched. The germline gives CDR1 MNHNS, CDR2 SASEGT. There are 18 residues in the CDR3. The CDR3 is CASRTGTGFPYTPNEQFF. In DNA form, the CDR3 reads TGTGCCAGCAGAACCGGGACAGGGTTCCCCTACACCCCCAATGAGCAGTTCTTC.

This clonotype was detected ten times or more. The chain carries TRBV28 and TRBJ1-4, with 10 bases aligning to TRBD1. This CDR3 has 15 residues. From germline, CDR1 is MDHEN and CDR2 SYDVKM. Trimming removed 9 bases from V and 8 bases from J; junction bases left unmatched: 12. CDR3 DNA: TGTGCCAGTGGGACAGGGGATGCGTTTAGGGAAAAACTGTTTTTT. It is translated as CASGTGDAFREKLFF. Full variable domain (missing parts from reference TRBV28 and TRBJ1-4): DVKVTQSSRYLVKRTGEKVFLECVQDMDHENMFWYRQDPGLGLRLIYFSYDVKMKEKGDIPEGYSVSREKKERFSLILESASTNQTSMYLCASGTGDAFREKLFFGSGTQLSVL.

This clonotype was seen only a few times. The chain links TRBV7-9 to TRBJ1-1; D gene ambiguous. The CDR3 extends over 14 amino acids. Trimming took 1 base from V and 10 from J, leaving 16 bases between them. The germline V gene encodes CDR1 SEHNR and CDR2 FQNEAQ (reference sequence). CDR3 bases: TGTGCCAGCAGCTTAGATGTCAGGCCGTCGGGAGCTTTCTTT. It encodes CASSLDVRPSGAFF.

This clonotype was recorded many times. The chain combines TRBV20-1 with TRBJ1-4, with no clear D. Germline lookup yields CDR1 DFQATT and CDR2 SNEGSKA (reference sequence). This CDR3 is built from 14 residues. The ends were cut back, 2 bases at V and 8 bases at J, with 15 bases in the middle. Here the CDR3 reads CSARQWQEGEKLFF. CDR3 DNA: TGCAGTGCTAGACAATGGCAGGAAGGAGAAAAACTGTTTTTT.

Ten or more counts support this clonotype. The CDR3 protein is CASSLPSEFEAFF. For the CDR3, the DNA is TGTGCCAGCAGCTTACCGTCCGAATTTGAAGCTTTCTTT. The rearrangement uses TRBV7-2 and TRBJ1-1; no clear D gene. The CDR3 length is 13 residues. The V gene's germline CDR1 is SGHTA and CDR2 FQGNSA. V lost 2 bases to trimming and J lost 7 bases, with 11 bases between them.

In this sample, this clonotype turned up a few times. This sequence joins TRBV27 and TRBJ2-7; unclear D gene. Germline assignment: CDR1 MNHEY and CDR2 SMNVEV (reference sequence). V dropped 3 bases and J dropped 5 bases, with 14 bases sitting between them. The CDR3 runs to 14 residues. The CDR3 reads CASSLIPAHHEQYF. The DNA of the CDR3 is TGTGCCAGCAGTTTGATTCCCGCCCACCACGAGCAGTACTTC.

This clonotype was observed at least ten times. The chain employs TRBV24-1 and TRBJ2-1; 8 bases map to TRBD1. The V segment lost 5 bases and the J segment 1 base; nucleotides outside the gene matches: 3. Germline-derived CDR1 and CDR2 are KGHDR and SFDVKD. The CDR3 extends over 15 amino acids. CDR3 DNA: TGTGCCACCAGTGCCGGACAGGGTTCCTACAATGAGCAGTTCTTC. This codes for CATSAGQGSYNEQFF.

This chain links TRBV2 with TRBJ1-2; possible D gene TRBD1, 5 bases. CDR3 size: 16 residues. The germline V gene has CDR1 SNHLY and CDR2 FYNNEI. The V and J ends lost 6 bases and 3 bases respectively, with 20 bases between them. The CDR3 is CASRDSGTLGDYGYTF. The CDR3 DNA is TGTGCCAGCAGGGACTCCGGTACTCTAGGGGACTATGGCTACACCTTC.

The rearrangement joins TRBV30 to TRBJ2-2, with 13 bases fitting TRBD2. In germline, CDR1 is GTSNPN, CDR2 SVGIG (reference sequence). This CDR3 comprises 16 residues. The J segment lost 6 bases and the V segment lost 2 bases, leaving 6 bases of the junction unmatched. The CDR3 here is CAWSQSGLAGPGELFF. In DNA, the CDR3 is TGTGCCTGGAGTCAATCGGGACTAGCGGGACCCGGGGAGCTGTTTTTT.

This clonotype has ten or more counts. The chain is built from TRBV19 and TRBJ1-1; D not certain. Germline CDR1 and CDR2: LNHDA and SQIVND (reference sequence). Trimming shortened V by 4 bases and J by 8 bases, and 20 bases separated the two germline ends. The length of the CDR3 is 15 residues. The CDR3 reads CASSSSLAGKGEAFF. DNA of the CDR3: TGTGCCAGTAGTAGTAGTTTGGCCGGCAAGGGCGAAGCTTTCTTT. Variable domain in full (rest from reference TRBV19 and TRBJ1-1): DGGITQSPKYLFRKEGQNVTLSCEQNLNHDAMYWYRQDPGQGLRLIYYSQIVNDFQKGDIAEGYSVSREKKESFPLTVTSAQKNPTAFYLCASSSSLAGKGEAFFGQGTRLTVV.

This clonotype was seen many times. The V and J genes are TRBV10-3 and TRBJ1-6, with D tentatively TRBD1 (5 bases). CDR3 length equals 14 residues. Trimming cost V 7 bases and J 4 bases, with 11 bases left between them. CDR1 ENHRY and CDR2 SYGVKD come from the germline V gene. Here the CDR3 DNA reads TGTGCCATCATCATCCGGGGGTATAATTCACCCCTCCACTTT. Encoded protein: CAIIIRGYNSPLHF.